This TCR beta chain comes out of a study of blood T cell repertoires in COVID-19. Measured with immunoSEQ multiplex PCR; TCRdb has only the in-frame clones, and not every one. The sample includes under 200,000 clones, approximately 90% of them seen just once. CDR1 is LNHNV and CDR2 is YYDKDF in the germline V gene (reference sequence). V lost 5 bases to trimming and J lost 3 bases, with 16 bases between them. The CDR3 is 15 residues long. This TCR derives from a woman aged 18-29 years who had recovered from COVID-19. Source material: PBMCs or T cells enriched from blood (not recorded which). The V gene is TRBV15, the J gene TRBJ1-1; possible D gene TRBD1, 6 bases. The CDR3 loop is CATSSLRDTHTEAFF. DNA for the CDR3: TGTGCCACCAGCTCGCTCCGGGACACACACACTGAAGCTTTCTTT.